This T cell receptor beta chain was recorded in a study of CD8 T cells in ankylosing spondylitis. Findings and limits, study-wide: One TCR beta motif, made up of about 8 highly homologous variants, appeared characteristic of ankylosing spondylitis blood.

Each TCR beta library was made by quantitative 5'-RACE that incorporated molecular barcodes. TCRdb recomputed calls from the 5' RACE reads with MiXCR, one row per CDR3 protein. The table records 160,000 or so distinct CDR3 sequences, around 8.9% of them present only once. About this clonotype: The target antigen is unknown.

V was cut by 5 bases and J by 5 bases, with 16 bases left in between. This CDR3 comprises 15 residues. Sequencing used blood, either unsorted or a sorted T cell fraction (not recorded which). This TCR was sampled from a female donor with ankylosing spondylitis or in good health (not recorded which). V gene TRBV12-3 or TRBV12-4 combines with J gene TRBJ2-1, with D perhaps being TRBD1 or TRBD2 (5 bases each). The CDR3 loop reads CASSTGTSRNNEQFF. The CDR3 DNA reads TGTGCCAGCAGTACCGGGACCTCGCGAAACAATGAGCAGTTCTTC.